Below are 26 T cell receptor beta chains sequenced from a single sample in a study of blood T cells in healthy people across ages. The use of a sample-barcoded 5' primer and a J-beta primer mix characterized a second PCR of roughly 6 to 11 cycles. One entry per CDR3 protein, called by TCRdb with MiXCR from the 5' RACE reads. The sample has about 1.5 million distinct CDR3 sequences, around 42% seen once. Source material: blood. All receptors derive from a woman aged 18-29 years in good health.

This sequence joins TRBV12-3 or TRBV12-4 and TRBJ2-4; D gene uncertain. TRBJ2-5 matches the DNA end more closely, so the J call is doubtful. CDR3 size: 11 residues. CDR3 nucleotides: TGTGCCAGCAGCTGGACAGAGACCCAGTACTTC. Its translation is CASSWTETQYF.

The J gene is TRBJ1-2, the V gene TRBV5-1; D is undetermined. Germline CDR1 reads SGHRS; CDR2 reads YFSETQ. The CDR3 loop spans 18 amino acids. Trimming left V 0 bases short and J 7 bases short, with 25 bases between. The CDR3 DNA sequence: TGCGCCAGCAGCTTGGAGGCCCGAAACTCCGGGAACTCTGGTGGCTACACCTTC. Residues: CASSLEARNSGNSGGYTF.

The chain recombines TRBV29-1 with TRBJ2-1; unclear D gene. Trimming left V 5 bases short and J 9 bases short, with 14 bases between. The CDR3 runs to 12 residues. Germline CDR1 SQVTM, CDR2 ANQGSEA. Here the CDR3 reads CSVPIGRSEQFF. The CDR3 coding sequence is TGCAGCGTTCCTATAGGGCGTAGTGAGCAGTTCTTC.

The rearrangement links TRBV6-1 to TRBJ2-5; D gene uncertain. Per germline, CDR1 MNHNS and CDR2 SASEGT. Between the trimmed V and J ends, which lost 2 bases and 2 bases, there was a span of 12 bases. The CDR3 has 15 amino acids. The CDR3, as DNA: TGTGCCAGCAGTGAATCCCGCAGTCTACAAGAGACCCAGTACTTC. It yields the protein CASSESRSLQETQYF.

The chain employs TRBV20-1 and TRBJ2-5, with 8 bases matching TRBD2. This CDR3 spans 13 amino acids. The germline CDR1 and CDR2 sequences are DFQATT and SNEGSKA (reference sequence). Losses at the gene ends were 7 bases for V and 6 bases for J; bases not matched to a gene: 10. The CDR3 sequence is CSGFAGGIQTQYF. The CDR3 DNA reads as TGCAGTGGGTTTGCGGGGGGCATTCAGACCCAGTACTTC.

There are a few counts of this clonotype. For the CDR3, the DNA is TGCAGTGCTAGAGGGGGAGATGAAAAACTGTTTTTT. It translates to CSARGGDEKLFF. The J gene is TRBJ1-4, the V gene TRBV20-1; D not resolved. Trimming shortened V by 1 base and J by 6 bases, and 6 bases separated the two germline ends. CDR1 DFQATT and CDR2 SNEGSKA come from the germline V gene (reference sequence). This CDR3 contains 12 residues.

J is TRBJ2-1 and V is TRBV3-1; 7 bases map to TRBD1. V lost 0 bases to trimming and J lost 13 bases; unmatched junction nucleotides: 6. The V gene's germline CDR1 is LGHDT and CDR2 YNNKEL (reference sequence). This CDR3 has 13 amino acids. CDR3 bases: TGTGCCAGCAGCCAAGATTTAGGGGGCGATCAGTTCTTC. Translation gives CASSQDLGGDQFF.

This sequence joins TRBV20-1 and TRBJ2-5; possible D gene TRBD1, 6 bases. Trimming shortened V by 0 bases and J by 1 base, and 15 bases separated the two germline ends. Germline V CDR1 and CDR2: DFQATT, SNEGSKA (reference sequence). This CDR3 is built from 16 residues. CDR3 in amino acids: CSARDQVRQAQETQYF. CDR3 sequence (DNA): TGCAGTGCTAGAGATCAAGTGCGACAGGCCCAAGAGACCCAGTACTTC.

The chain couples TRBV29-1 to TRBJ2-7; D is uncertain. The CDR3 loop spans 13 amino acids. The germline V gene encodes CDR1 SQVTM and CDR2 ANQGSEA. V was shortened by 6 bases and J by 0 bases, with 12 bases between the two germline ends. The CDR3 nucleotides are TGCAGCGTCACCCAGACGATCTCCTACGAGCAGTACTTC. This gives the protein CSVTQTISYEQYF.

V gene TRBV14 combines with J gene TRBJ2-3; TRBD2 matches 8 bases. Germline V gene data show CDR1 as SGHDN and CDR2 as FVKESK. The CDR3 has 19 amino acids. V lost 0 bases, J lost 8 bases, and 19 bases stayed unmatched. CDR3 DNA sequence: TGTGCCAGCAGCCAAGATGAGCAGTGGCGGGAGGCCGCAAGGGGTACGCAGTATTTT. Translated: CASSQDEQWREAARGTQYF.

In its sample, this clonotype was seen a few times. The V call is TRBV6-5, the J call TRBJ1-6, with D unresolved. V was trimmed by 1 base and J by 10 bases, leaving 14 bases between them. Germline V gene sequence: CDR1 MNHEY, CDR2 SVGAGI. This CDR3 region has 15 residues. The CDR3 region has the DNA TGTGCCAGCAGTTACTGGCAAGAAAGGGAGTCACCCCTCCACTTT. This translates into CASSYWQERESPLHF.

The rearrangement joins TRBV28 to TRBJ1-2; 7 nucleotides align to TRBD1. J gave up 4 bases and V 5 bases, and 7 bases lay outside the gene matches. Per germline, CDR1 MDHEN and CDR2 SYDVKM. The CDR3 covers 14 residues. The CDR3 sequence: CASSPDSGGYGYTF. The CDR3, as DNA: TGTGCCAGCAGTCCCGATTCAGGGGGCTATGGCTACACCTTC.

CDR3 nucleotide sequence: TGCAGCGGACAGTCCACTGAAGCTTTCTTT. It yields the protein CSGQSTEAFF. This rearrangement joins TRBV29-1 to TRBJ1-1, with D tentatively TRBD1 (5 bases). V lost 7 bases and J 4 bases, leaving 7 bases between the germline ends. The CDR3 is 10 amino acids. Per the germline V gene, CDR1 is SQVTM and CDR2 is ANQGSEA.

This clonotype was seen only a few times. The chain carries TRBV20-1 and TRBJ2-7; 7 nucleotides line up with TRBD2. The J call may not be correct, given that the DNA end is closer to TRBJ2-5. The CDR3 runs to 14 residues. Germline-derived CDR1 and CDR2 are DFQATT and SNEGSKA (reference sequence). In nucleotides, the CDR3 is TGCAGTGCTAGGTCCCTAAAGGGAGGGGAGACCCAGTACTTC. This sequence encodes CSARSLKGGETQYF.

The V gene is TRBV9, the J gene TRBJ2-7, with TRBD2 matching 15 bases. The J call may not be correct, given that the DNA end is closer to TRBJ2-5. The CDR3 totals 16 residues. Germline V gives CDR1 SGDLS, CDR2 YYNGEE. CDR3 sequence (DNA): TGTGCCAGCAGCACCCGGACTAGCGGGGGGGAAGAGACCCAGTACTTC. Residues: CASSTRTSGGEETQYF.

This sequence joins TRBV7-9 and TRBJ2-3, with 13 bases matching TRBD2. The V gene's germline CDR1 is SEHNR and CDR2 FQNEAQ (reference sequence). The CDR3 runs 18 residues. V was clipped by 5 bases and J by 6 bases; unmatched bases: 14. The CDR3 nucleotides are TGTGCCAGCAGCCAACTAGCGGGAGGGCCTTACGCAGAGGATACGCAGTATTTT. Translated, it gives CASSQLAGGPYAEDTQYF.

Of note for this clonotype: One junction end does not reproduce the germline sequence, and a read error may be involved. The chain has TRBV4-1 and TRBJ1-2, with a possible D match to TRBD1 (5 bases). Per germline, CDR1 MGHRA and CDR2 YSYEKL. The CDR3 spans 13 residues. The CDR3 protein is CAGSQDKGDGYTF. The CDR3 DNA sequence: TGCGCCGGCAGCCAAGATAAAGGGGATGGCTACACCTTC.

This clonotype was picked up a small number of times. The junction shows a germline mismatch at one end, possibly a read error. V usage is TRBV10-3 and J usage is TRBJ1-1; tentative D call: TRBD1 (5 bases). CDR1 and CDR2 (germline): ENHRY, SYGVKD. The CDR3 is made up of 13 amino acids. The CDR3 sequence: CASSDGQGPEAFF. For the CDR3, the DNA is TGTGCCAGCAGTGACGGGCAGGGCCCTGAAGCTTTCTTT.

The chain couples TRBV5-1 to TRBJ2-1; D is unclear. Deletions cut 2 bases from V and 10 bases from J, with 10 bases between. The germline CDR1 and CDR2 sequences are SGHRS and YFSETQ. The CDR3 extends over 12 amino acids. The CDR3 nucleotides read TGCGCCAGCAGCTTTGACCCTGGGGAGCAGTTCTTC. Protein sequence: CASSFDPGEQFF.

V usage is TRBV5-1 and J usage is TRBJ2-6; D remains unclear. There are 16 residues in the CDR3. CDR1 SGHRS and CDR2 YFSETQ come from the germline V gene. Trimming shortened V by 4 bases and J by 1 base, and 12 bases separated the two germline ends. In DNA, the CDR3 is TGCGCCAGCAGCACAACGGACGGATCTGGGGCCAACGTCCTGACTTTC. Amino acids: CASSTTDGSGANVLTF.

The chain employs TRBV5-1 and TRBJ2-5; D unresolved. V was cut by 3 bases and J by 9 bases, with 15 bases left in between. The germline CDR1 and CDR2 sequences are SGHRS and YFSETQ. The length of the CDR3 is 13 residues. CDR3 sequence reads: CASSSVGNVAQYF. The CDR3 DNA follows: TGCGCCAGCAGCTCGGTTGGTAATGTGGCCCAGTACTTC.

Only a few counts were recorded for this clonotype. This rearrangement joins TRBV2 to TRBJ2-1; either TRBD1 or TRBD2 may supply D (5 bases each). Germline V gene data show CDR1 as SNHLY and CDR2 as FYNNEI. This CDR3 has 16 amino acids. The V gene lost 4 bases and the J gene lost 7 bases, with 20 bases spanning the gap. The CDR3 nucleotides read TGTGCCAGCAGTGCGGGGACCTCACGTGTGTTAAATGAGCAGTTCTTC. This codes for CASSAGTSRVLNEQFF.

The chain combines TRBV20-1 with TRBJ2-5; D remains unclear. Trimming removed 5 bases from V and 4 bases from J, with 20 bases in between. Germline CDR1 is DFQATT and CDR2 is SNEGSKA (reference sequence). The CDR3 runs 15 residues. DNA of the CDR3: TGCAGTGCTTCTAGGACCACCCGAGCCCCAGAGACCCAGTACTTC. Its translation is CSASRTTRAPETQYF.

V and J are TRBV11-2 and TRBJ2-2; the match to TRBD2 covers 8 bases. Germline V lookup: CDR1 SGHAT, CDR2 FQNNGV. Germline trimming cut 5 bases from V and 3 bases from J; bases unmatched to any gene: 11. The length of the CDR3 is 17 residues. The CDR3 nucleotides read TGTGCCAGCAGCCGCGTTAGGCGGGGGGCGGACACCGGGGAGCTGTTTTTT. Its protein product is CASSRVRRGADTGELFF.

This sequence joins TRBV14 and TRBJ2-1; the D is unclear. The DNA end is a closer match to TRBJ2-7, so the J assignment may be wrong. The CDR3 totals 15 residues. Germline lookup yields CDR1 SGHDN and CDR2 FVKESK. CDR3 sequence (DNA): TGTGCCAGCACCTCGGCCAAAAGCTCCTACAATGAGCAGTACTTC. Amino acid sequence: CASTSAKSSYNEQYF.

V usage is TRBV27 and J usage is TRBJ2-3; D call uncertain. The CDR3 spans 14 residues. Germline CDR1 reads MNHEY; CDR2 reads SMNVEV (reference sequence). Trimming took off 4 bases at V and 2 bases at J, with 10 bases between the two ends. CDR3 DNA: TGTGCCAGCAGTTCTCAGGCCGACACAGATACGCAGTATTTT. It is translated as CASSSQADTDTQYF.